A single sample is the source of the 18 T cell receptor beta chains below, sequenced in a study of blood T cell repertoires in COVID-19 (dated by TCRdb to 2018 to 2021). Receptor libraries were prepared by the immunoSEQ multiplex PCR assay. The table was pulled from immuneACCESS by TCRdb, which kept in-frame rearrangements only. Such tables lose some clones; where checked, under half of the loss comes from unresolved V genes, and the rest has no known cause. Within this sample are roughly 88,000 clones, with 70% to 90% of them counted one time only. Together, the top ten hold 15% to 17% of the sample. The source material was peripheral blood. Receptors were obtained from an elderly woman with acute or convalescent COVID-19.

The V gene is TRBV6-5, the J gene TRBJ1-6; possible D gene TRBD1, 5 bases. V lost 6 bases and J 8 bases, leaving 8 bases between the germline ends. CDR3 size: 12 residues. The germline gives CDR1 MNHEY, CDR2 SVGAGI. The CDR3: CASRGGDSPLHF. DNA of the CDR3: TGTGCCAGCAGGGGGGGGGATTCACCCCTCCACTTT.

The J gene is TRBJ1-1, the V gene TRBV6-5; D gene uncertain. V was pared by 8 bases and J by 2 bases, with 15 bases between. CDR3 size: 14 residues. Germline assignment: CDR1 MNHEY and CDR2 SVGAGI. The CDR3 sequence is CASGILRDNTEAFF. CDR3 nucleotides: TGTGCCAGCGGTATTCTGCGGGATAACACTGAAGCTTTCTTT.

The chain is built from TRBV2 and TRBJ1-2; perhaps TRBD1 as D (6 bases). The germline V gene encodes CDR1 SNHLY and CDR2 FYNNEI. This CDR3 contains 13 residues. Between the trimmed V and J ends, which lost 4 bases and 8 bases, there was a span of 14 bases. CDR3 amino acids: CASSVGGARGYTF. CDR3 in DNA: TGTGCCAGCAGTGTAGGGGGGGCAAGGGGCTACACCTTC.

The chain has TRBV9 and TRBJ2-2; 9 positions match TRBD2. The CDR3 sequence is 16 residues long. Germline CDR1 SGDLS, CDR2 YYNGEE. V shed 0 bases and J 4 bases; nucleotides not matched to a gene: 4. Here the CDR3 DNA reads TGTGCCAGCAGCGTAGAGAGCGGGGGGTTCACCGGGGAGCTGTTTTTT. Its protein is CASSVESGGFTGELFF. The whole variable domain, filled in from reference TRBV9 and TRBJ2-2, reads DSGVTQTPKHLITATGQRVTLRCSPRSGDLSVYWYQQSLDQGLQFLIQYYNGEERAKGNILERFSAQQFPDLHSELNLSSLELGDSALYFCASSVESGGFTGELFFGEGSRLTVL.

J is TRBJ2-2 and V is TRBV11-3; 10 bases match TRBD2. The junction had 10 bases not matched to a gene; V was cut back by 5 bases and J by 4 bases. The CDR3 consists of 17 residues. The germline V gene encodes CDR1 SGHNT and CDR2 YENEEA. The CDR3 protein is CASSGPAGGHFTGELFF. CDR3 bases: TGTGCCAGCAGCGGGCCAGCGGGGGGGCATTTCACCGGGGAGCTGTTTTTT.

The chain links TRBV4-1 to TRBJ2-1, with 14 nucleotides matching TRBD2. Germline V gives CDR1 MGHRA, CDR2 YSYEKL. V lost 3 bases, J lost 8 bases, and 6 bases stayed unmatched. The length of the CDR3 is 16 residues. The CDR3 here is CASSQATSGGAYEQFF. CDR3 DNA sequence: TGCGCCAGCAGCCAGGCGACTAGCGGGGGGGCCTATGAGCAGTTCTTC.

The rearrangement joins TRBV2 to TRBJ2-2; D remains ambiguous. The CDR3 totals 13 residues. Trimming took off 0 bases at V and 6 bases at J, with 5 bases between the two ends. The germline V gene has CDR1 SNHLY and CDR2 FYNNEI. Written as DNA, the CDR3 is TGTGCCAGCAGTGAAGCGAGGCCCGGGGAGCTGTTTTTT. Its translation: CASSEARPGELFF.

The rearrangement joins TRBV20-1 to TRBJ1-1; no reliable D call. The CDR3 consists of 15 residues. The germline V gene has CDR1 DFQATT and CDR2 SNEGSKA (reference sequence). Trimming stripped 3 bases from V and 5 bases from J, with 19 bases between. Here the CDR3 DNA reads TGCAGTGCTAGTCCCCAAAGGGCGGGAATTACTGAAGCTTTCTTT. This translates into CSASPQRAGITEAFF.

The CDR3 sequence: CARSSRRLAQFF. DNA for the CDR3: TGTGCCAGAAGCTCCCGACGACTTGCGCAGTTCTTC. The chain links TRBV7-5 to TRBJ2-1; the table calls TRBD2, which could not be checked here. TRBV7-5 is recorded as a pseudogene. The CDR3 runs 12 residues.

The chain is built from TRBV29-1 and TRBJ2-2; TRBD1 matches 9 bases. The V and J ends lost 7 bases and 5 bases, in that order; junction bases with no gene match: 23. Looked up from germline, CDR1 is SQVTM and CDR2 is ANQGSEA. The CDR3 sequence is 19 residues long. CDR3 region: CSAGWDRALVGALTGELFF. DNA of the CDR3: TGCAGCGCCGGGTGGGACAGGGCGTTAGTGGGGGCCCTTACCGGGGAGCTGTTTTTT.

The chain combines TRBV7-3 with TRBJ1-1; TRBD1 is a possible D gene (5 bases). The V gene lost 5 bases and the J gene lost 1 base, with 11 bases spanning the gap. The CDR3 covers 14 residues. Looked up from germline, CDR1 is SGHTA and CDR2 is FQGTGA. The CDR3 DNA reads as TGTGCCAGCAGCAGGGACTCCGCGAACACTGAAGCTTTCTTT. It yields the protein CASSRDSANTEAFF.

CDR3 DNA sequence: TGCGCCAGCAGCCCCCAGGGCCGGGCCATGAACACTGAAGCTTTCTTT. The encoded protein is CASSPQGRAMNTEAFF. The chain couples TRBV5-1 to TRBJ1-1, with a possible D match to TRBD1 (5 bases). This CDR3 comprises 16 residues. Germline V gene lookup returns CDR1 SGHRS and CDR2 YFSETQ. V was cut by 4 bases and J by 0 bases, with 16 bases left in between.

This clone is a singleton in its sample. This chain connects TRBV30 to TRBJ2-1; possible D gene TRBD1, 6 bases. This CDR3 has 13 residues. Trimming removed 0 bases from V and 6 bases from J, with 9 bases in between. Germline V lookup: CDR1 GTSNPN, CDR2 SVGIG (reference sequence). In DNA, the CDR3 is TGTGCCTGGAGTGTGGACAGTTTCAATGAGCAGTTCTTC. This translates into CAWSVDSFNEQFF.

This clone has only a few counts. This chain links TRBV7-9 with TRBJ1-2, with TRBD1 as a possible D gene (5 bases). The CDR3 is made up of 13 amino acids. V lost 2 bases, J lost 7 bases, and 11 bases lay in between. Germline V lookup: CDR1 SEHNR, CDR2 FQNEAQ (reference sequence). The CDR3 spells CASSLIGGSGYTF. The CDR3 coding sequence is TGTGCCAGCAGCTTAATCGGGGGGAGTGGCTACACCTTC.

The CDR3: CASSLSPAGARETQYF. The CDR3 nucleotides are TGTGCCAGCAGTTTATCCCCGGCGGGGGCAAGGGAGACCCAGTACTTC. The chain combines TRBV27 with TRBJ2-5; possible D gene TRBD2, 7 bases. V lost 0 bases to trimming and J lost 5 bases, with 16 bases between them. Germline V gene lookup returns CDR1 MNHEY and CDR2 SMNVEV (reference sequence). The CDR3 spans 16 residues.

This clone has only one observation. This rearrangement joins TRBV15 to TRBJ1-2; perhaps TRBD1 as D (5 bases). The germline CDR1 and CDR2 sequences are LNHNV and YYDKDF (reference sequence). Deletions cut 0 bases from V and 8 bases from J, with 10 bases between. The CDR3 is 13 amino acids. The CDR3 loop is CATSRDGGTGYTF. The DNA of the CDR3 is TGTGCCACCAGCAGAGATGGGGGGACGGGCTACACCTTC.

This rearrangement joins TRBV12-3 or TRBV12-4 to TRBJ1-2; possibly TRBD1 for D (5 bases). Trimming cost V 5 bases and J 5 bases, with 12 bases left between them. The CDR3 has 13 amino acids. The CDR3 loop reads CASSTNGGYGYTF. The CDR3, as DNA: TGTGCCAGCAGTACCAACGGGGGATATGGCTACACCTTC.

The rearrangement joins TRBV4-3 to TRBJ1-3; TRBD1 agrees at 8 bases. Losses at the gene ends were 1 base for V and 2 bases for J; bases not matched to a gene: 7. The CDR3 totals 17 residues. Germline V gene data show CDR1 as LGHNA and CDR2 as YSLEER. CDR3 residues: CASSQAGQVGTGNTIYF. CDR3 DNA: TGCGCCAGCAGCCAAGCGGGACAGGTCGGAACTGGAAACACCATATATTTT.